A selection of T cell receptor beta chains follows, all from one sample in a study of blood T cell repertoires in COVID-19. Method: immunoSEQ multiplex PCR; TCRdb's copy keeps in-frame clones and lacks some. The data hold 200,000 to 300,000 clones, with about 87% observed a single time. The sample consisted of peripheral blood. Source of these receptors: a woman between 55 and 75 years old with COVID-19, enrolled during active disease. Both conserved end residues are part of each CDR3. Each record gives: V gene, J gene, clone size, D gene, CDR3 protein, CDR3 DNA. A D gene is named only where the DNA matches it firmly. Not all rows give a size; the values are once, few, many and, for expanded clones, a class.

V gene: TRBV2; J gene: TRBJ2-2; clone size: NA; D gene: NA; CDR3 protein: CASNLGGTGELFF; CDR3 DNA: TGTGCCAGCAACCTCGGCGGCACCGGGGAGCTGTTTTTT
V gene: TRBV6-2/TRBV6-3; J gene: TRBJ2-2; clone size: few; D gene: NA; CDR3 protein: CASSYIAGELFF; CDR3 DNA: TGTGCCAGCAGTTACATCGCCGGGGAGCTGTTTTTT
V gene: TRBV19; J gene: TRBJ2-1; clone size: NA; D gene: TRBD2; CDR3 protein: CASTIGEGTEQFF; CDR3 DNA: TGTGCCAGTACCATAGGGGAGGGGACTGAGCAGTTCTTC
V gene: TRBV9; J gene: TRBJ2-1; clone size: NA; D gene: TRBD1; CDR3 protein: CASSARTGDGYNEQFF; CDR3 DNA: TGTGCCAGCAGCGCGAGGACAGGCGACGGCTACAATGAGCAGTTCTTC
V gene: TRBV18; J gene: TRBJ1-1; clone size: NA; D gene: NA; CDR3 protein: CASSPRQGKNTEAFF; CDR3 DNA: TGTGCCAGCTCACCGCGGCAGGGGAAGAACACTGAAGCTTTCTTT
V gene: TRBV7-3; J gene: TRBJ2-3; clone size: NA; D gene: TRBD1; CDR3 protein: CASSRTGQTDTQYF; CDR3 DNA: TGTGCCAGCAGCCGGACAGGGCAGACAGATACGCAGTATTTT
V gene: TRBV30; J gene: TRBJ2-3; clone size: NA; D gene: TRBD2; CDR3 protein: CAWSSLAGATDTQYF; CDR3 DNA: TGTGCCTGGAGTTCACTAGCGGGGGCCACAGATACGCAGTATTTT
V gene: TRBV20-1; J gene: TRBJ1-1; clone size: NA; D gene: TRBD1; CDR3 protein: CSARGQFEAFF; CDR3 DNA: TGCAGTGCTAGGGGACAGTTTGAAGCTTTCTTT
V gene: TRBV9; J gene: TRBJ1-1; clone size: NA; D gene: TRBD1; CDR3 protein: CASSKLQGMNTEAFF; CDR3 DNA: TGTGCCAGCAGCAAGCTACAGGGGATGAACACTGAAGCTTTCTTT
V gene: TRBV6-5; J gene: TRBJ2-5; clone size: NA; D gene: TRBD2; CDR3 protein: CATKGLAGVETQYF; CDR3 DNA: TGTGCCACCAAGGGACTAGCGGGAGTTGAGACCCAGTACTTC
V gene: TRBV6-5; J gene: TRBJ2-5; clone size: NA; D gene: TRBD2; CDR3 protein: CASSSIAGVSETQYF; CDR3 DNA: TGTGCCAGCAGTTCCATAGCGGGAGTAAGCGAGACCCAGTACTTC
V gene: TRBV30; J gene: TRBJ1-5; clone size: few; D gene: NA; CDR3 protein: CAWDRESNQPQHF; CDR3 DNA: TGTGCCTGGGATCGGGAGAGCAATCAGCCCCAGCATTTT
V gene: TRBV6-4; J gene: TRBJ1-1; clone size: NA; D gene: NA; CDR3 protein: CASSATLYTEAFF; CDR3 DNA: TGTGCCAGCAGTGCGACACTCTACACTGAAGCTTTCTTT
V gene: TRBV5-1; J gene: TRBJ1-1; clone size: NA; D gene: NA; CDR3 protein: CASSLAGPGQGSEAFF; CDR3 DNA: TGCGCCAGCAGCTTGGCGGGCCCAGGGCAGGGCTCTGAAGCTTTCTTT
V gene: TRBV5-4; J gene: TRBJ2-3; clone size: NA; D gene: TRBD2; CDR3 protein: CASSSGLAGAAADTQYF; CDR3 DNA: TGTGCCAGCAGCTCGGGACTAGCGGGGGCCGCCGCCGATACGCAGTATTTT
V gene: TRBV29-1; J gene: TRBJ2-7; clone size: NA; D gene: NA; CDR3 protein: CSVRQGRGEQYF; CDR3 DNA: TGCAGCGTAAGACAGGGGAGGGGCGAGCAGTACTTC
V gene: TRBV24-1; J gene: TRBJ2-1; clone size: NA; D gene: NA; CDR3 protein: CATSVRDNEQFF; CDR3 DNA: TGTGCCACCAGTGTTCGGGACAATGAGCAGTTCTTC
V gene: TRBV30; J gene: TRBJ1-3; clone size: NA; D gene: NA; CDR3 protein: CAWSAARGNTIYF; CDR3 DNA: TGTGCCTGGAGTGCCGCCAGGGGAAACACCATATATTTT
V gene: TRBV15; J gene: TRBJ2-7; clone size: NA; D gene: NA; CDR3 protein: CATSRDLGSYEQYF; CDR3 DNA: TGTGCCACCAGCAGAGATCTCGGGTCCTACGAGCAGTACTTC
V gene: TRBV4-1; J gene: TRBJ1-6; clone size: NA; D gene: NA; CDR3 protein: CASSQVDRGGNSPLHF; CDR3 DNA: TGCGCCAGCAGCCAAGTCGACCGGGGAGGTAATTCACCCCTCCACTTT
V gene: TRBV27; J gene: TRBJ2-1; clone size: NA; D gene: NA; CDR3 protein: CASSPPGVYEQFF; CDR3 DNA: TGTGCCAGCAGTCCCCCAGGGGTCTATGAGCAGTTCTTC
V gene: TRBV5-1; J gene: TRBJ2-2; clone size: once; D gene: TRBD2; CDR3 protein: CASSGLAGGNTGELFF; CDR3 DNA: TGCGCCAGCAGCGGGCTAGCGGGAGGGAACACCGGGGAGCTGTTTTTT
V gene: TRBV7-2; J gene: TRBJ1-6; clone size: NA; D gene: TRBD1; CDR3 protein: CASSLTGGRSPLHF; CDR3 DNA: TGTGCCAGCAGCTTAACAGGGGGCAGGTCACCCCTCCACTTT
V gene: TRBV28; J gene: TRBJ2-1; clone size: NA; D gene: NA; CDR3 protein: CASKLGPAYNEQFF; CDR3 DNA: TGTGCCAGCAAATTGGGGCCAGCCTACAATGAGCAGTTCTTC
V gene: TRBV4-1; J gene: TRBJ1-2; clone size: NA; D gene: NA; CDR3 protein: CASSQEEQGTTTNYGYTF; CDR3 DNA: TGCGCCAGCAGCCAAGAGGAGCAGGGAACTACTACTAACTATGGCTACACCTTC
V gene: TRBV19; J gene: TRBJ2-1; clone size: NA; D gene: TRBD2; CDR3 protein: CASTKASAGGSDFYNEQFF; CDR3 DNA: TGTGCCAGTACCAAAGCCTCGGCGGGAGGCTCGGATTTTTACAATGAGCAGTTCTTC
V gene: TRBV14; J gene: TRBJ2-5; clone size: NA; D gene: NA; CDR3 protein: CASSLGGLETQYF; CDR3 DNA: TGTGCCAGCAGCCTTGGAGGGCTGGAGACCCAGTACTTC
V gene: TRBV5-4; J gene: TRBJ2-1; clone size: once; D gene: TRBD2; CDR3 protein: CASSSLAGSYNEQFF; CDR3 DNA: TGTGCCAGCAGCTCACTAGCGGGCTCCTACAATGAGCAGTTCTTC
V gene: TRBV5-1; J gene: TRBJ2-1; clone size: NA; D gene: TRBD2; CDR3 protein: CASSHSRGGNNEQFF; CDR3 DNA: TGCGCCAGCAGCCACTCCCGGGGGGGGAACAATGAGCAGTTCTTC
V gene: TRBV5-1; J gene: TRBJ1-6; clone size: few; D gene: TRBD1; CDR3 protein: CASRETGESPLHF; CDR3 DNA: TGCGCCAGCAGAGAGACAGGGGAATCACCCCTCCACTTT
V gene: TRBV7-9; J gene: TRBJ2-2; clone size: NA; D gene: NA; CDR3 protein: CASLPGALNTGELFF; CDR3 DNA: TGTGCCAGCCTACCAGGGGCCCTGAACACCGGGGAGCTGTTTTTT
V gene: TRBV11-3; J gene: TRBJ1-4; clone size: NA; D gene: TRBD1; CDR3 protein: CASSSTGGARDEKLFF; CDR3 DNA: TGTGCCAGCAGCTCGACAGGGGGAGCCCGGGATGAAAAACTGTTTTTT
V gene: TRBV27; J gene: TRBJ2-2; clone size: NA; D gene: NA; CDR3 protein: CASSLDFRLFGTGELFF; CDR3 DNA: TGTGCCAGCAGTTTAGACTTTCGACTATTCGGCACCGGGGAGCTGTTTTTT
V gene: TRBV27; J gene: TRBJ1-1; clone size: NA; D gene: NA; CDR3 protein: CASSFVGSTEAFF; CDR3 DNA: TGTGCCAGCAGTTTTGTGGGGAGCACTGAAGCTTTCTTT
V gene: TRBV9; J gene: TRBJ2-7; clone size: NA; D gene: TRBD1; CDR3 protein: CASSTGTGSYEQYF; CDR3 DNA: TGTGCCAGCAGCACAGGGACAGGGTCCTACGAGCAGTACTTC
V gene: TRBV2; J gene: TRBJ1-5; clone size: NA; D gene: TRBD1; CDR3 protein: CASRDRGLQPQHF; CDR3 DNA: TGTGCCAGCAGAGACAGGGGGCTTCAGCCCCAGCATTTT
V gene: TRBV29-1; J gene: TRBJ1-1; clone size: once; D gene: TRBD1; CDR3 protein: CSVERDSRRTEAFF; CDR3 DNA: TGCAGCGTTGAAAGGGACAGCAGGAGGACTGAAGCTTTCTTT
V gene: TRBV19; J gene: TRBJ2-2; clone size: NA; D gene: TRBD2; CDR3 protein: CASSINSGTNTGELFF; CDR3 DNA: TGTGCCAGTAGTATAAATAGCGGGACAAACACCGGGGAGCTGTTTTTT
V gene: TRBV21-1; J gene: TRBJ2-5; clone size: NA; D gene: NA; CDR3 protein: CASSKTGTGKETQYF; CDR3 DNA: TGTGCCAGCAGCAAAACGGGGACAGGGAAAGAGACCCAGTACTTC
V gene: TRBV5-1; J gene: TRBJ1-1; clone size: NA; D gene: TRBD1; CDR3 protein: CASSYGTGAMNTEAFF; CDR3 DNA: TGCGCCAGCAGCTACGGGACAGGGGCCATGAACACTGAAGCTTTCTTT
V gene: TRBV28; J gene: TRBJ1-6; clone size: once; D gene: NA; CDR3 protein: CASGTGGLSPLHF; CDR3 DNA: TGTGCCAGCGGGACTGGGGGTTTGTCACCCCTCCACTTT
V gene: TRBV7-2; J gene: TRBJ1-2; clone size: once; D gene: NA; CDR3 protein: CASSPTVGDYYGYTF; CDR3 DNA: TGTGCCAGCAGCCCGACCGTGGGAGACTACTATGGCTACACCTTC
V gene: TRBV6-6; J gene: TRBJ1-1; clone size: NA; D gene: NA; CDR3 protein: CASSTATGEAFF; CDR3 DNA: TGTGCCAGCAGTACGGCGACAGGTGAAGCTTTCTTT
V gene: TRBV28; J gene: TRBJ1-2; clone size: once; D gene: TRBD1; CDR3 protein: CASSKQGWGYTF; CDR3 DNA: TGTGCCAGCAGTAAACAGGGGTGGGGCTACACCTTC
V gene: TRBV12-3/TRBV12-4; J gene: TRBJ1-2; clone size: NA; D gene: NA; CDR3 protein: CASSFTGTYGYTF; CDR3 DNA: TGTGCCAGCAGTTTCACAGGGACCTATGGCTACACCTTC
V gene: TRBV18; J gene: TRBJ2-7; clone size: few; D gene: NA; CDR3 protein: CASSPLQGVGEQYF; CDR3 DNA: TGTGCCAGCTCACCCCTACAGGGAGTTGGCGAGCAGTACTTC
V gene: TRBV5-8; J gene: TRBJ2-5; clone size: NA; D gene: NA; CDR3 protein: CASSLVRGETQYF; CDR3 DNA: TGTGCCAGCAGCTTGGTCAGGGGAGAGACCCAGTACTTC
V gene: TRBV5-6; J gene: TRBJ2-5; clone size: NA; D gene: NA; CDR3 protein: CASSPWGGETQYF; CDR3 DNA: TGTGCCAGCAGCCCCTGGGGAGGAGAGACCCAGTACTTC
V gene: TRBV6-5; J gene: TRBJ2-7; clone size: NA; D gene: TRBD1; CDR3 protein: CASRPYPQGVYEQYF; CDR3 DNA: TGTGCCAGCAGACCATATCCACAGGGGGTCTACGAGCAGTACTTC
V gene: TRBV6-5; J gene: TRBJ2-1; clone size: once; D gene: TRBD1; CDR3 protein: CASRRTGSSYNEQFF; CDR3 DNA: TGTGCCAGCAGGCGGACAGGAAGCTCCTACAATGAGCAGTTCTTC
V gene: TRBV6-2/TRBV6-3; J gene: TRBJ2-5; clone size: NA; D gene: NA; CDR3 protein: CASSDPRLAGQETQYF; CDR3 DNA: TGTGCCAGCAGTGACCCCCGGTTGGCGGGACAAGAGACCCAGTACTTC
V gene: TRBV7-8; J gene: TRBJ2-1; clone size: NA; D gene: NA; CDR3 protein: CASSLAQRAELRDEQFF; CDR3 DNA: TGTGCCAGCAGCTTAGCGCAAAGAGCGGAACTAAGGGATGAGCAGTTCTTC
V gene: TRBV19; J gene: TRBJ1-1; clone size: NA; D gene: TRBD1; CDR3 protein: CASSIGTGVVTEAFF; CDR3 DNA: TGTGCCAGTAGTATAGGGACAGGGGTCGTCACTGAAGCTTTCTTT
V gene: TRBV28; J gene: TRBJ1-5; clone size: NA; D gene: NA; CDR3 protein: CASSRTDSNQPQHF; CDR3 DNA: TGTGCCAGCAGTCGGACAGATAGCAATCAGCCCCAGCATTTT
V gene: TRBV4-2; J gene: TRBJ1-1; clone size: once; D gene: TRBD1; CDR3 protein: CASSAGTGLSSEAFF; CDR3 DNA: TGTGCCAGCAGCGCCGGGACAGGCCTTTCGTCTGAAGCTTTCTTT
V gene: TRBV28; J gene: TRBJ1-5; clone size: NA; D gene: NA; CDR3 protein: CASSLWSDSNQPQHF; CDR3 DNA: TGTGCCAGCAGTTTATGGTCAGATAGCAATCAGCCCCAGCATTTT
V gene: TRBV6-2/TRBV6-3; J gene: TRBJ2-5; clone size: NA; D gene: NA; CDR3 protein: CASSYLSGQETQYF; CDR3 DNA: TGTGCCAGCAGTTACTTGTCGGGTCAAGAGACCCAGTACTTC
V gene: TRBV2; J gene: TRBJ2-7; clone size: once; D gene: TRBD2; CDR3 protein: CASSDTGGSYEQYF; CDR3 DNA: TGTGCCAGCAGTGACACGGGGGGCTCCTACGAGCAGTACTTC
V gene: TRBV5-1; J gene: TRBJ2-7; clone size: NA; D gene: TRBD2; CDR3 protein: CASSSSGGFGEQYF; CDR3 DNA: TGCGCCAGCAGCTCGAGCGGGGGGTTCGGCGAGCAGTACTTC
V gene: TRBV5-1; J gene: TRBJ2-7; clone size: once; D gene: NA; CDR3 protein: CASSLAPRGEGEQYF; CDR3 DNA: TGCGCCAGCAGCTTGGCCCCCAGGGGAGAGGGCGAGCAGTACTTC